One sample yielded the 31 T cell receptor beta chains listed below, sequenced in a study of neoadjuvant anti-PD-1 for oral cavity cancer. Data came from immunoSEQ multiplex PCR; TCRdb stores just in-frame clones and leaves some out. In the table there are around 17,000 clones, roughly three fifths of which are singletons. This sample comprised PBMCs, obtained before nivolumab (anti-PD-1) treatment. These receptor sequences come from a person aged 40 to 85 with oral cavity squamous cell carcinoma.

This clone showed up just a few times. J is TRBJ2-2 and V is TRBV7-9; D unclear. V was clipped by 5 bases and J by 6 bases, with 10 bases between them. Germline V gene lookup returns CDR1 SEHNR and CDR2 FQNEAQ (reference sequence). This CDR3 is built from 13 residues. CDR3: CASSARYAGELFF. In DNA, the CDR3 is TGTGCCAGCAGCGCCCGATACGCCGGGGAGCTGTTTTTT.

This clone was detected only a few times. This chain links TRBV10-3 with TRBJ1-5, with D perhaps matching TRBD1 (5 bases). Germline CDR1 ENHRY, CDR2 SYGVKD. This CDR3 contains 15 residues. V was clipped by 4 bases and J by 5 bases, with 15 bases between them. The CDR3 DNA reads TGTGCCATCAGTGCGGCCAGGGAAGGAGATCAGCCCCAGCATTTT. This sequence encodes CAISAAREGDQPQHF.

This clone showed up just a few times. The V gene is TRBV6-5, the J gene TRBJ2-2; maybe TRBD2 (5 bases). Trimming cost V 6 bases and J 8 bases, with 13 bases left between them. Per germline, CDR1 MNHEY and CDR2 SVGAGI. The CDR3 extends over 13 amino acids. In DNA, the CDR3 is TGTGCCAGCAGCCGCACTAGTTTGGGGGAGCTGTTTTTT. The encoded protein is CASSRTSLGELFF.

V gene TRBV7-8 combines with J gene TRBJ2-7; D remains unclear. The V end lost 0 bases, the J end lost 5 bases, and 8 bases lay between the germline ends. The CDR3 totals 13 residues. CDR1 and CDR2 (germline): SGHVS, FQNEAQ. CDR3 nucleotides: TGTGCCAGCAGCTTAGCCATCTACAACGAGCAGTACTTC. Protein sequence: CASSLAIYNEQYF.

The V call is TRBV10-3, the J call TRBJ1-1; D is possibly TRBD1 (5 bases). CDR3 length: 14 amino acids. The germline V gene has CDR1 ENHRY and CDR2 SYGVKD. Between the trimmed V and J ends, which lost 6 bases and 1 base, there was a span of 12 bases. The CDR3: CAISKQESNTEAFF. CDR3 coding DNA: TGTGCCATCAGCAAACAGGAGTCGAACACTGAAGCTTTCTTT.

This rearrangement joins TRBV14 to TRBJ2-7; a weak D match, TRBD2 (5 bases). The V and J ends lost 3 bases and 1 base respectively, with 13 bases between them. Looked up from germline, CDR1 is SGHDN and CDR2 is FVKESK. The CDR3 has 15 residues. In DNA, the CDR3 is TGTGCCAGCAGCCACAAACCACTAGAATCCTACGAGCAGTACTTC. This gives the protein CASSHKPLESYEQYF. Drawing the rest from reference TRBV14 and TRBJ2-7, the complete variable domain is EAGVTQFPSHSVIEKGQTVTLRCDPISGHDNLYWYRRVMGKEIKFLLHFVKESKQDESGMPNNRFLAERTGGTYSTLKVQPAELEDSGVYFCASSHKPLESYEQYFGPGTRLTVT.

For the CDR3, the DNA is TGTGCCAGCAGCTCCCGACCCTCAGGGGCTTTCTTT. As protein: CASSSRPSGAFF. This chain connects TRBV13 to TRBJ1-1; possible D gene TRBD1, 5 bases. The CDR3 has 12 residues. Trimming stripped 4 bases from V and 11 bases from J, with 14 bases between. From germline, CDR1 is PRHDT and CDR2 FYEKMQ (reference sequence).

The chain uses TRBV5-4 and TRBJ2-3; TRBD2 agrees at 10 bases. This CDR3 is built from 16 residues. Germline values: CDR1 SGHNT, CDR2 YYREEE (reference sequence). V trimming: 2 bases; J trimming: 1 base; junction bases outside the gene matches: 4. The CDR3 DNA sequence: TGTGCCAGCAGCTTTGGCACTAGCGGGGGCACAGATACGCAGTATTTT. It codes for CASSFGTSGGTDTQYF.

V is TRBV27 and J is TRBJ1-2; D might be TRBD1 (6 bases). The CDR3 has 15 amino acids. The germline gives CDR1 MNHEY, CDR2 SMNVEV (reference sequence). V gave up 2 bases and J gave up 6 bases, with 16 bases separating them. In DNA form, the CDR3 reads TGTGCCAGCAGTTTACAATGGACAGCCTCTAATGGCTACACCTTC. Translated: CASSLQWTASNGYTF.

This clone has just a few counts. As DNA, the CDR3 is TGTGCCAGAAGCGTTAACAGGGGTAAGAACACTGAAGCTTTCTTT. Protein sequence: CARSVNRGKNTEAFF. The chain links TRBV5-3 to TRBJ1-1, with 7 bases that match TRBD1. TRBV5-3 is assigned to the ORF class and has an uncertain function. V was clipped by 4 bases and J by 1 base; unmatched bases: 7. The length of the CDR3 is 15 residues.

The chain couples TRBV5-1 to TRBJ2-3; TRBD2 agrees at 9 bases. In germline, CDR1 is SGHRS, CDR2 YFSETQ. V lost 5 bases to trimming and J lost 2 bases; unmatched junction nucleotides: 15. The CDR3 is made up of 18 amino acids. The CDR3 nucleotides read TGCGCCAGCAGGGATCGAGCGGGAGGCCCCGGGGTCACAGATACGCAGTATTTT. It translates to CASRDRAGGPGVTDTQYF.

The V call is TRBV6-5, the J call TRBJ2-3; D perhaps matches TRBD1 (6 bases). This CDR3 region has 11 residues. V was shortened by 8 bases and J by 9 bases, with 12 bases between the two germline ends. Germline V lookup: CDR1 MNHEY, CDR2 SVGAGI. The DNA for the CDR3 is TGTGCCAGCGGGTCTGGGGGCACGCAGTATTTT. Its translation is CASGSGGTQYF.

J is TRBJ2-3 and V is TRBV5-6, with a tentative D call TRBD1 (6 bases). The CDR3 length is 17 residues. Germline lookup yields CDR1 SGHDT and CDR2 YYEEEE. The germline V and J ends were trimmed by 4 bases and 0 bases, with 18 bases remaining between them. This CDR3 is CASSRITGTSSTDTQYF. The CDR3 bases are TGTGCCAGCAGCCGTATAACCGGGACAAGTAGCACAGATACGCAGTATTTT.

CDR3 loop: CAISESSEKLFF. CDR3 in DNA: TGTGCCATCAGTGAGTCGAGTGAAAAACTGTTTTTT. The chain is built from TRBV10-3 and TRBJ1-4; D remains ambiguous. V dropped 0 bases and J dropped 7 bases, with 3 bases sitting between them. This CDR3 has 12 residues. The germline gives CDR1 ENHRY, CDR2 SYGVKD.

The V gene is TRBV5-6, the J gene TRBJ1-1; TRBD1 matches 7 bases. V gave up 0 bases and J gave up 3 bases; unmatched junction bases: 11. Germline V gene sequence: CDR1 SGHDT, CDR2 YYEEEE. The CDR3 contains 17 residues. Here the CDR3 DNA reads TGTGCCAGCAGCTTGGGAGCCGGGACAGTAACCTACACTGAAGCTTTCTTT. Encoded protein: CASSLGAGTVTYTEAFF. Looking up the rest from reference TRBV5-6 and TRBJ1-1 gives the full variable domain: DAGVTQSPTHLIKTRGQQVTLRCSPKSGHDTVSWYQQALGQGPQFIFQYYEEEERQRGNFPDRFSGHQFPNYSSELNVNALLLGDSALYLCASSLGAGTVTYTEAFFGQGTRLTVV.

The chain has TRBV5-1 and TRBJ2-1; D gene ambiguous. Looked up from germline, CDR1 is SGHRS and CDR2 is YFSETQ. V lost 4 bases and J 5 bases, leaving 10 bases between the germline ends. The CDR3 extends over 13 amino acids. The CDR3 reads CASSPAQNNEQFF. Written as DNA, the CDR3 is TGCGCCAGCAGCCCGGCCCAGAACAATGAGCAGTTCTTC.

V is TRBV5-1 and J is TRBJ2-3; 7 bases line up with TRBD1. The CDR3 has 15 residues. Germline lookup yields CDR1 SGHRS and CDR2 YFSETQ. Unmatched junction bases numbered 5, after V lost 2 bases and J lost 2 bases. Written as DNA, the CDR3 is TGCGCCAGCAGCTTCCGACAGGGACCCACAGATACGCAGTATTTT. Translating gives CASSFRQGPTDTQYF. The complete variable domain, with remaining parts taken from reference TRBV5-1 and TRBJ2-3, reads KAGVTQTPRYLIKTRGQQVTLSCSPISGHRSVSWYQQTPGQGLQFLFEYFSETQRNKGNFPGRFSGRQFSNSRSEMNVSTLELGDSALYLCASSFRQGPTDTQYFGPGTRLTVL.

In this sample, this clone turned up a few times. This chain links TRBV27 with TRBJ2-1, with 7 bases lining up with TRBD2. Germline V gene lookup returns CDR1 MNHEY and CDR2 SMNVEV (reference sequence). The length of the CDR3 is 15 residues. After removal of 2 bases from V and 3 bases from J, the junction contained 4 bases not matched to a gene. CDR3 nucleotides: TGTGCCAGCAGTTTAGCGGGAGTTAACTACAATGAGCAGTTCTTC. Encoded protein: CASSLAGVNYNEQFF.

This chain uses TRBV10-3 with TRBJ2-2; no reliable D call. V lost 5 bases and J 0 bases, leaving 10 bases between the germline ends. The germline CDR1 and CDR2 sequences are ENHRY and SYGVKD. The CDR3 has 15 residues. The CDR3 is CAISSQASNTGELFF. In DNA form, the CDR3 reads TGTGCCATCAGTAGTCAGGCGTCGAACACCGGGGAGCTGTTTTTT.

The chain is built from TRBV7-9 and TRBJ1-1; D possibly corresponds to TRBD1 (5 bases). The germline gives CDR1 SEHNR, CDR2 FQNEAQ (reference sequence). V was pared by 0 bases and J by 0 bases, with 5 bases between. The length of the CDR3 is 14 residues. The CDR3 bases are TGTGCCAGCAGCTTAGCGGGGCTGAACACTGAAGCTTTCTTT. Amino acids: CASSLAGLNTEAFF.

This clone showed up just a few times. This sequence joins TRBV6-1 and TRBJ2-7; D gene ambiguous. The CDR3 totals 11 residues. Germline V gene lookup returns CDR1 MNHNS and CDR2 SASEGT. Between the trimmed V and J ends, which lost 2 bases and 6 bases, there was a span of 5 bases. The CDR3 loop is CASSERVEQYF. The CDR3, as DNA: TGTGCCAGCAGTGAAAGGGTCGAGCAGTACTTC.

This clone was seen a handful of times. The genes are TRBV6-1 and TRBJ2-1, with D maybe TRBD2 (6 bases). The germline V and J ends were trimmed by 7 bases and 9 bases, with 16 bases remaining between them. There are 13 residues in the CDR3. From germline, CDR1 is MNHNS and CDR2 SASEGT. CDR3 loop: CASNPTSRGEQFF. The CDR3, as DNA: TGTGCCAGCAACCCGACTAGTCGTGGTGAGCAGTTCTTC.

The chain carries TRBV6-1 and TRBJ1-2; D remains ambiguous. The germline V gene has CDR1 MNHNS and CDR2 SASEGT. V was pared by 1 base and J by 4 bases, with 7 bases between. The CDR3 has 13 residues. This CDR3 reads CASSEGRFYGYTF. The CDR3 nucleotides are TGTGCCAGCAGTGAAGGCCGGTTCTATGGCTACACCTTC.

The chain combines TRBV6-1 with TRBJ1-2; D might be TRBD1 (6 bases). Trimming pared 2 bases from V and 0 bases from J, leaving 10 bases between. CDR1 MNHNS and CDR2 SASEGT come from the germline V gene. CDR3 length: 15 amino acids. The CDR3 DNA follows: TGTGCCAGCAGTGAAACCACAGGGCCTAACTATGGCTACACCTTC. Translated: CASSETTGPNYGYTF.

This clone came up a few times. This chain joins TRBV6-5 and TRBJ1-5; D is perhaps TRBD1 (5 bases). The CDR3 has 13 amino acids. Germline CDR1 and CDR2: MNHEY and SVGAGI. V gave up 6 bases and J gave up 3 bases, with 9 bases separating them. As DNA, the CDR3 is TGTGCCAGCAGCCGGGGGATCAATCAGCCCCAGCATTTT. Amino acid sequence: CASSRGINQPQHF.

The V and J genes are TRBV6-6 and TRBJ1-2; 8 positions match TRBD1. The CDR3 extends over 13 amino acids. J was trimmed by 6 bases and V by 6 bases; bases with no gene match: 6. Germline-derived CDR1 and CDR2 are MNHNY and SVGAGI (reference sequence). The CDR3, as DNA: TGTGCCAGCAGCCGCGACAGGGGACATGGCTACACCTTC. Encoded protein: CASSRDRGHGYTF.

This clone was counted only a few times. The chain carries TRBV10-1 and TRBJ2-5; TRBD2 might be the D (6 bases). The CDR3 totals 16 residues. The V end lost 0 bases, the J end lost 7 bases, and 18 bases lay between the germline ends. Germline CDR1 is WNHNN and CDR2 is SYGVQD (reference sequence). CDR3 nucleotides: TGCGCCAGCAGTGAGTCTAGAGCGGGCGAGACGGGGACCCAGTACTTC. Translated: CASSESRAGETGTQYF.

The J gene is TRBJ2-4, the V gene TRBV27; 10 bases are a match to TRBD2. The J segment lost 9 bases and the V segment lost 5 bases, leaving 10 bases of the junction unmatched. Germline V gene sequence: CDR1 MNHEY, CDR2 SMNVEV (reference sequence). The CDR3 is made up of 15 amino acids. This CDR3 reads CASSPSGLATGIQYF. CDR3 sequence (DNA): TGTGCCAGCAGTCCCTCGGGACTAGCGACGGGCATTCAGTACTTC.

The chain carries TRBV9 and TRBJ2-7, with 9 bases identical to TRBD2. The J segment lost 6 bases and the V segment lost 7 bases, leaving 8 bases of the junction unmatched. The CDR3 sequence is 13 residues long. Germline lookup yields CDR1 SGDLS and CDR2 YYNGEE. CDR3 in DNA: TGTGCCAGCGGGGCGGGAGGGCCTCGCGAGCAGTACTTC. Protein: CASGAGGPREQYF.

V usage is TRBV6-5 and J usage is TRBJ2-1; 12 nucleotides line up with TRBD2. CDR1 and CDR2 (germline): MNHEY, SVGAGI. J gave up 4 bases and V 4 bases, and 5 bases lay outside the gene matches. The CDR3 sequence is 16 residues long. Here the CDR3 DNA reads TGTGCCAGCAGTTTGACTCTAGCGGGAGGGTACAATGAGCAGTTCTTC. As protein: CASSLTLAGGYNEQFF.

The CDR3 sequence: CASSPGAGTGAKNIQYF. The CDR3 bases are TGCGCCAGCAGCCCTGGCGCGGGGACAGGGGCCAAAAACATTCAGTACTTC. The genes are TRBV5-1 and TRBJ2-4; 9 nucleotides agree with TRBD1. The CDR3 has 17 residues. With V trimmed by 4 bases and J by 1 base, 9 bases remained unmatched. The V gene's germline CDR1 is SGHRS and CDR2 YFSETQ.